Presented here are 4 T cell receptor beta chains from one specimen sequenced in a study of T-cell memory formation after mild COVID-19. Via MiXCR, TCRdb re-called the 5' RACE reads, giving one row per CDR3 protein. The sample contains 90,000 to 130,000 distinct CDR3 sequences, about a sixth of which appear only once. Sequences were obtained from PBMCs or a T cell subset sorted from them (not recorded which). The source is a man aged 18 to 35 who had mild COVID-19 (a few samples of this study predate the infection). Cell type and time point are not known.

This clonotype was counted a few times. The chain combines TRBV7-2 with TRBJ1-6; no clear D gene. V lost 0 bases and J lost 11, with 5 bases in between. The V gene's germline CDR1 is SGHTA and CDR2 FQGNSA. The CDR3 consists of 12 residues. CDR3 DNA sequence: TGTGCCAGCAGCTTAGCGCTGCCACCCCTCCACTTT. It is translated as CASSLALPPLHF.

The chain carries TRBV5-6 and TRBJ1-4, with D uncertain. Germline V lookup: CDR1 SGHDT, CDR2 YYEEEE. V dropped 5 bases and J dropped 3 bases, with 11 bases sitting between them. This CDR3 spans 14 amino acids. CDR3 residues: CASSYPGSNEKLFF. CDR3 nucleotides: TGTGCCAGCAGTTACCCGGGGTCTAATGAAAAACTGTTTTTT.

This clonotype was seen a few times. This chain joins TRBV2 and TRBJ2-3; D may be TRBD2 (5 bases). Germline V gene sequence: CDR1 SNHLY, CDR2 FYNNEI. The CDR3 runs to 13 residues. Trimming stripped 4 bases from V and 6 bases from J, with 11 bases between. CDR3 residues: CASSARGWDTQYF. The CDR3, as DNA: TGTGCCAGCAGTGCCCGGGGATGGGATACGCAGTATTTT.

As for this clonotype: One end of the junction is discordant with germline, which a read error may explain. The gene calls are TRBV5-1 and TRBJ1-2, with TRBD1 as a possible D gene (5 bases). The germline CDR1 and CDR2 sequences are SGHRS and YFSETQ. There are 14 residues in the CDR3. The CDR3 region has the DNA TGCGCCAGCAACCCGAACGGGCAGGGAGGAGGCTATACCTTC. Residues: CASNPNGQGGGYTF.